The 30 T cell receptor beta chains below come from one sample, sequenced in a study of early T cells in non-severe SARS-CoV-2 infection. TCRdb called the 5' RACE reads again in MiXCR, with one record for every CDR3 protein. This sample carries 80,000 to 95,000 distinct CDR3 sequences, roughly 14% of them seen once, and the ten largest clones take just under 0.6%. Sequenced sample: whole blood. These receptors all stem from an adult who was a healthcare worker with PCR-confirmed SARS-CoV-2 infection or an uninfected control (not recorded which).

This clonotype occurred once. The CDR3 does not close with the conserved phenylalanine or tryptophan, likely indicating a read error. The rearrangement joins TRBV12-3 or TRBV12-4 to TRBJ2-3; possible D gene TRBD2, 5 bases. The germline V and J ends were trimmed by 9 bases and 0 bases, with 10 bases remaining between them. The CDR3 is 13 amino acids. For the CDR3, the DNA is TGTGCCAGAAAGCGGCTCAGCACAGATACGCAGTATTCT. Protein: CARKRLSTDTQYS.

Ten or more counts support this clonotype. The chain is built from TRBV20-1 and TRBJ2-3; D is undetermined. CDR1 DFQATT and CDR2 SNEGSKA come from the germline V gene (reference sequence). V dropped 5 bases and J dropped 2 bases, with 2 bases sitting between them. CDR3 length: 10 amino acids. CDR3 region: CSADTDTQYF. CDR3 sequence (DNA): TGCAGTGCTGACACAGATACGCAGTATTTT.

The chain employs TRBV28 and TRBJ2-7, with D unresolved. CDR1 is MDHEN and CDR2 is SYDVKM in the germline V gene. This CDR3 spans 18 amino acids. Trimming stripped 7 bases from V and 0 bases from J, with 25 bases between. The CDR3 sequence is CASTPTIGQEPFSYEQYV. CDR3 sequence (DNA): TGTGCCAGCACTCCCACCATCGGCCAGGAACCTTTCTCCTACGAGCAGTACGTC.

This clonotype appeared many times. The J gene is TRBJ2-5, the V gene TRBV9; no definite D call. The CDR3 has 14 residues. V was clipped by 0 bases and J by 5 bases, with 11 bases between them. The germline CDR1 and CDR2 sequences are SGDLS and YYNGEE. CDR3: CASSVDTGGETQYF. CDR3 coding DNA: TGTGCCAGCAGCGTAGACACTGGTGGGGAGACCCAGTACTTC.

The V gene is TRBV18, the J gene TRBJ2-3, with 7 nucleotides matching TRBD1. CDR1 and CDR2 (germline): KGHSH, LQKENI. The CDR3 is 15 residues long. V gave up 4 bases and J gave up 2 bases; unmatched junction bases: 6. This chain's CDR3 is CASSLGQIPTDTQYF. The CDR3, as DNA: TGTGCCAGCTCACTGGGACAGATTCCCACAGATACGCAGTATTTT.

V usage is TRBV12-3 or TRBV12-4 and J usage is TRBJ1-2; 12 bases line up with TRBD1. The V and J ends lost 1 base and 4 bases, in that order; junction bases with no gene match: 1. The CDR3 is 15 residues long. CDR3: CASSLGDRGPYGYTF. The CDR3 region has the DNA TGTGCCAGCAGTTTAGGGGACAGGGGGCCCTATGGCTACACCTTC.

CDR3 coding DNA: TGCGCCAGCAGCTTGATAGTACGGCTAGCGGGGGGCCGCTACAATGAGCAGTTCTTC. Amino acid sequence: CASSLIVRLAGGRYNEQFF. V and J are TRBV5-1 and TRBJ2-1, with TRBD2 matching 11 bases. V shed 1 base and J 3 bases; nucleotides not matched to a gene: 12. The germline V gene encodes CDR1 SGHRS and CDR2 YFSETQ. This CDR3 comprises 19 residues.

This clonotype was observed a handful of times. V usage is TRBV6-6 and J usage is TRBJ2-7; no reliable D call. In germline, CDR1 is MNHNY, CDR2 SVGAGI (reference sequence). V was cut by 0 bases and J by 2 bases, with 8 bases left in between. The CDR3 has 14 amino acids. In nucleotides, the CDR3 is TGTGCCAGCAGTTACTCGCCGGCCACCTACGAGCAGTACGTC. Encoded protein: CASSYSPATYEQYV.

J is TRBJ2-2 and V is TRBV10-1, with D hard to call. V lost 0 bases and J lost 3, with 14 bases in between. This CDR3 has 17 amino acids. Germline-derived CDR1 and CDR2 are WNHNN and SYGVQD (reference sequence). The CDR3 protein is CASSESSYGHYTGELFF. DNA of the CDR3: TGCGCCAGCAGTGAGTCGAGTTATGGTCACTACACCGGGGAGCTGTTTTTT.

The sample holds a few counts of this clonotype. CDR3 nucleotides: TGTGCCAGCAGCTTGGACCCCCGGGACTATGAGCAGTTCTTC. Translated: CASSLDPRDYEQFF. The chain carries TRBV5-5 and TRBJ2-1; tentatively, D is TRBD2 (6 bases). CDR3 length: 14 amino acids. Germline loops: CDR1 SGHKS, CDR2 YYEKEE (reference sequence). Trimming left V 0 bases short and J 8 bases short, with 12 bases between. Using reference TRBV5-5 and TRBJ2-1 for the parts outside the CDR3, the full variable domain is DAGVTQSPTHLIKTRGQQVTLRCSPISGHKSVSWYQQVLGQGPQFIFQYYEKEERGRGNFPDRFSARQFPNYSSELNVNALLLGDSALYLCASSLDPRDYEQFFGPGTRLTVL.

The chain uses TRBV14 and TRBJ1-2, with D tentatively TRBD1 (6 bases). Germline CDR1 SGHDN, CDR2 FVKESK. V lost 2 bases to trimming and J lost 4 bases, with 11 bases between them. This CDR3 is built from 14 residues. The CDR3 region has the DNA TGTGCCAGCAGCCAAACAGGACAGTTCTATGGCTACACCTTC. Translation gives CASSQTGQFYGYTF.

The rearrangement uses TRBV12-3 or TRBV12-4 and TRBJ1-3; D ambiguous. This CDR3 is built from 13 residues. Trimming cost V 3 bases and J 4 bases, with 7 bases left between them. The CDR3 sequence: CASSLLEGNTIYF. The CDR3 DNA follows: TGTGCCAGCAGTTTGTTGGAAGGAAACACCATATATTTT.

The V and J genes are TRBV20-1 and TRBJ2-5; 7 positions match TRBD2. The CDR3 is 13 residues long. Germline V gene data show CDR1 as DFQATT and CDR2 as SNEGSKA (reference sequence). V was clipped by 5 bases and J by 3 bases; unmatched bases: 6. The CDR3, as DNA: TGCAGTGCTCATAGCGGGTGGGAAGAGACCCAGTACTTC. Translation gives CSAHSGWEETQYF.

V and J are TRBV5-6 and TRBJ1-2, with no clear D. The CDR3 has 14 amino acids. From germline, CDR1 is SGHDT and CDR2 YYEEEE. V was shortened by 4 bases and J by 5 bases, with 15 bases between the two germline ends. CDR3 sequence: CASSTLVDSYGYTF. CDR3 nucleotide sequence: TGTGCCAGCAGCACCCTCGTTGACTCGTATGGCTACACCTTC.

This sequence joins TRBV11-2 and TRBJ1-2; D might be TRBD1 (5 bases). V lost 4 bases, J lost 6 bases, and 21 bases lay in between. Germline values: CDR1 SGHAT, CDR2 FQNNGV. The CDR3 has 16 residues. The CDR3, as DNA: TGTGCCAGCAGCTCTTTCAGGGTAACCCTCTCTGATGGCTACACCTTC. It specifies CASSSFRVTLSDGYTF.

The chain carries TRBV28 and TRBJ1-2; D call uncertain. The CDR3 extends over 14 amino acids. The germline V gene encodes CDR1 MDHEN and CDR2 SYDVKM. The ends were cut back, 5 bases at V and 5 bases at J, with 15 bases in the middle. In DNA form, the CDR3 reads TGTGCCAGCAGTCCCGACACGATGCGGTATGGCTACACCTTC. The encoded protein is CASSPDTMRYGYTF.

This clonotype was detected many times. As DNA, the CDR3 is TGTGCCAGCAGCTTAGAAGTCGCGGGGAGAGTGGCCAAAAACATTCAGTACTTC. Its translation: CASSLEVAGRVAKNIQYF. This chain joins TRBV11-3 and TRBJ2-4; maybe TRBD2 (6 bases). The CDR3 covers 18 residues. V was cut by 0 bases and J by 1 base, with 16 bases left in between. CDR1 and CDR2 from the germline V gene are SGHNT and YENEEA.

There are many counts of this clonotype. V usage is TRBV13 and J usage is TRBJ1-1; D unclear. This CDR3 spans 14 amino acids. V was clipped by 1 base and J by 4 bases, with 10 bases between them. In germline, CDR1 is PRHDT, CDR2 FYEKMQ (reference sequence). The CDR3 loop is CASSLAEQSTEAFF. CDR3 sequence (DNA): TGTGCCAGCAGCTTAGCGGAACAGAGCACTGAAGCTTTCTTT.

This clonotype has more than one count but fewer than ten. The V call is TRBV27, the J call TRBJ1-4; D is ambiguous. Germline CDR1 reads MNHEY; CDR2 reads SMNVEV (reference sequence). V gave up 2 bases and J gave up 10 bases, with 14 bases separating them. This CDR3 is built from 14 residues. CDR3 residues: CASSLVKGWGKLFF. CDR3 bases: TGTGCCAGCAGTTTAGTTAAGGGTTGGGGAAAACTGTTTTTT. The full variable domain, its missing parts supplied by reference TRBV27 and TRBJ1-4, is EAQVTQNPRYLITVTGKKLTVTCSQNMNHEYMSWYRQDPGLGLRQIYYSMNVEVTDKGDVPEGYKVSRKEKRNFPLILESPSPNQTSLYFCASSLVKGWGKLFFGSGTQLSVL.

This clonotype was found many times. The chain carries TRBV2 and TRBJ1-5, with D maybe TRBD1 (5 bases). This CDR3 region has 14 residues. The V end was cut by 4 bases, the J end by 5 bases, with 12 bases between. Per germline, CDR1 SNHLY and CDR2 FYNNEI. The CDR3 region is CASSVAGFDQPQHF. As DNA, the CDR3 is TGTGCCAGCAGTGTGGCAGGGTTTGATCAGCCCCAGCATTTT.

This clonotype appeared a few times. For the CDR3, the DNA is TGTGCCAGCAGTTTGGGATTGAGGGGGCAAAGCAATCAGCCCCAGCATTTT. This gives the protein CASSLGLRGQSNQPQHF. The V gene is TRBV12-3 or TRBV12-4, the J gene TRBJ1-5; the match to TRBD1 covers 7 bases. The trim removed 3 bases at V and 1 base at J, leaving 9 bases unmatched. CDR3 length: 17 residues.

This clonotype was found a few times. In DNA, the CDR3 is TGCAGTGCGCCAAGGGCGGAGGGGCCCGGAAACACCATATATTTT. Its translation: CSAPRAEGPGNTIYF. The J gene is TRBJ1-3, the V gene TRBV20-1, with a tentative D call TRBD1 (5 bases). The length of the CDR3 is 15 residues. Looked up from germline, CDR1 is DFQATT and CDR2 is SNEGSKA (reference sequence). V was trimmed by 6 bases and J by 4 bases, leaving 19 bases between them.

The sample holds a few counts of this clonotype. This chain uses TRBV6-1 with TRBJ2-7; D remains ambiguous. V shed 4 bases and J shed 3 bases, with 4 bases lying between them. The CDR3 is made up of 11 amino acids. CDR1 and CDR2 (germline): MNHNS, SASEGT. The CDR3 region is CASSVSYEQYV. The CDR3 DNA follows: TGTGCCAGCAGTGTTAGCTACGAGCAGTACGTC.

The CDR3 reads CASGTQGFSYNEQFF. CDR3 DNA: TGTGCCAGCGGGACACAGGGGTTCTCCTACAATGAGCAGTTCTTC. V usage is TRBV27 and J usage is TRBJ2-1, with 7 bases identical to TRBD1. The germline V gene encodes CDR1 MNHEY and CDR2 SMNVEV (reference sequence). The length of the CDR3 is 15 residues. With 8 bases clipped from V and 0 bases from J, the junction kept 7 bases outside the gene matches.

This clonotype was seen a few times. CDR3 loop: CASTGTSGGTDTQYF. For the CDR3, the DNA is TGTGCCAGCACTGGGACTAGCGGGGGCACAGATACGCAGTATTTT. The chain combines TRBV25-1 with TRBJ2-3; 13 bases match TRBD2. The V gene's germline CDR1 is MGHDK and CDR2 SYGVNS. V shed 7 bases and J 1 base; nucleotides not matched to a gene: 2. This CDR3 spans 15 amino acids.

This clonotype has more than one count but fewer than ten. The V and J genes are TRBV6-6 and TRBJ2-2; 8 positions agree with TRBD2. The CDR3 is 14 residues long. The trim removed 5 bases at V and 5 bases at J, leaving 4 bases unmatched. Per the germline V gene, CDR1 is MNHNY and CDR2 is SVGAGI (reference sequence). The CDR3 DNA reads as TGTGCCAGCAGTGCCGGGGGGGGGACCGGGGAGCTGTTTTTT. Protein product: CASSAGGGTGELFF.

This clonotype occurred many times. The V and J genes are TRBV2 and TRBJ1-6; the D is unclear. There are 13 residues in the CDR3. With 3 bases removed from V and 6 bases from J, the gap between germline ends came to 6 bases. Germline V gene sequence: CDR1 SNHLY, CDR2 FYNNEI. The CDR3 DNA reads as TGTGCCAGCAGTGAGCTACCTAATTCACCCCTCCACTTT. Translating gives CASSELPNSPLHF.

The J gene is TRBJ1-2, the V gene TRBV2, with D unresolved. CDR3 length: 15 amino acids. CDR1 and CDR2 (germline): SNHLY, FYNNEI. V shed 10 bases and J shed 4 bases, with 22 bases lying between them. The CDR3 nucleotides read TGTGCCACCACACCCGAGACGGTTTCGAGCTATGGCTACACCTTC. Its protein is CATTPETVSSYGYTF.

This clonotype came up a few times. V gene TRBV9 combines with J gene TRBJ2-2, with a tentative D call TRBD1 (6 bases). This CDR3 region has 15 residues. The V gene's germline CDR1 is SGDLS and CDR2 YYNGEE. V shed 5 bases and J shed 0 bases, with 11 bases lying between them. CDR3 DNA sequence: TGTGCCAGCAGAGGGGGTAGGACGAACACCGGGGAGCTGTTTTTT. Translated: CASRGGRTNTGELFF.

This clonotype was seen a handful of times. The V gene is TRBV4-1, the J gene TRBJ1-5, with D unclear. Looked up from germline, CDR1 is MGHRA and CDR2 is YSYEKL. Trimming stripped 0 bases from V and 5 bases from J, with 14 bases between. The CDR3 totals 16 residues. The CDR3 DNA reads TGCGCCAGCAGCCAAGAGCCCGACGCGCCTTATCAGCCCCAGCATTTT. Translated, it gives CASSQEPDAPYQPQHF.